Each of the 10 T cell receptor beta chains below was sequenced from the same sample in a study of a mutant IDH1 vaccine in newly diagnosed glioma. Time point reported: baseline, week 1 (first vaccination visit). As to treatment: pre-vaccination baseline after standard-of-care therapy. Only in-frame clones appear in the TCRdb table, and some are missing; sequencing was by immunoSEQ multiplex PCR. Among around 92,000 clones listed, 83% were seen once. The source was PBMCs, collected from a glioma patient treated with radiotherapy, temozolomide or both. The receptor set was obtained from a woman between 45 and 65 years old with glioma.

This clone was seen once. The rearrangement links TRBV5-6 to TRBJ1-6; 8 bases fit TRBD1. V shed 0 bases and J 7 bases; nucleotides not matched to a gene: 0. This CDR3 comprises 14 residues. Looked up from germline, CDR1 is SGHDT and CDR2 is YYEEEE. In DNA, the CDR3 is TGTGCCAGCAGCTTGGACAGGGGGAATTCACCCCTCCACTTT. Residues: CASSLDRGNSPLHF.

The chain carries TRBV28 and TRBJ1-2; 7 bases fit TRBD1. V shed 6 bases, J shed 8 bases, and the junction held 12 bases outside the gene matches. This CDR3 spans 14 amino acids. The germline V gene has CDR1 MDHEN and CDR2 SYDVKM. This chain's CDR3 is CASREGTAGRGYTF. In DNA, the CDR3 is TGTGCCAGCAGGGAGGGGACAGCCGGGCGAGGCTACACCTTC.

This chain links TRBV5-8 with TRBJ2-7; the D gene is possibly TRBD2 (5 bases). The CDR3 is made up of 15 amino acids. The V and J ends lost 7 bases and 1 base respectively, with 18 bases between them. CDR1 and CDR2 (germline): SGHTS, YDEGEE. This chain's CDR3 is CASPPGGPGSYEQYF. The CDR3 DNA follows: TGTGCCAGCCCCCCGGGCGGGCCTGGATCCTACGAGCAGTACTTC.

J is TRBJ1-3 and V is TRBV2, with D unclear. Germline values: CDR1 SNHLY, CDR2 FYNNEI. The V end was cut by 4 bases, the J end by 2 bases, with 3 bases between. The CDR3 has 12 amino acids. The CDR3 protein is CASSVTGNTIYF. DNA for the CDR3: TGTGCCAGCAGTGTCACTGGAAACACCATATATTTT. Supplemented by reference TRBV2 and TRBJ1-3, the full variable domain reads EPEVTQTPSHQVTQMGQEVILRCVPISNHLYFYWYRQILGQKVEFLVSFYNNEISEKSEIFDDQFSVERPDGSNFTLKIRSTKLEDSAMYFCASSVTGNTIYFGEGSWLTVV.

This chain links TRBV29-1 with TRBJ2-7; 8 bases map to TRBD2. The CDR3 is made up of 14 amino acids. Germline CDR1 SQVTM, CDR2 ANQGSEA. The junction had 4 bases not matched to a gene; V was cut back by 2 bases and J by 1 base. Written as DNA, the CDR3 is TGCAGCGTTGAACGGTCTAGCGGGTCCTACGAGCAGTACTTC. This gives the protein CSVERSSGSYEQYF.

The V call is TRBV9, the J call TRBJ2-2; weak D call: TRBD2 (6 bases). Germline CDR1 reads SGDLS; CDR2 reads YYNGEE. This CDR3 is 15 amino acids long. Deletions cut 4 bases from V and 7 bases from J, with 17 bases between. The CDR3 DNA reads TGTGCCAGCAGCCCGCAACTAGCCGCGGTCGGGGAGCTGTTTTTT. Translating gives CASSPQLAAVGELFF.

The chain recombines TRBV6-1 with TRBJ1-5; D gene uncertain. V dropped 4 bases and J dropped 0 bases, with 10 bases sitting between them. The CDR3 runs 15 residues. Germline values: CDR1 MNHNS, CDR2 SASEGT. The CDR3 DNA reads TGTGCCAGCAGTGGGTACGACGTTAGCAATCAGCCCCAGCATTTT. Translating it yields CASSGYDVSNQPQHF.

DNA of the CDR3: TGTGCCAGCAGCGAAGGACAGGGTAGTTCTGGAAACACCATATATTTT. This gives the protein CASSEGQGSSGNTIYF. This chain links TRBV21-1 with TRBJ1-3; the table calls TRBD1, which could not be checked here. TRBV21-1 is given as a pseudogene. The CDR3 loop spans 16 amino acids.

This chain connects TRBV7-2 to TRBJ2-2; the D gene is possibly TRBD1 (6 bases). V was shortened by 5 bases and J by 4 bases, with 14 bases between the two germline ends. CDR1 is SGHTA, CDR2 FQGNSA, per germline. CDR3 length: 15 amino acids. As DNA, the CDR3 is TGTGCCAGCAGCACCCCAGGGGCGGGCACCGGGGAGCTGTTTTTT. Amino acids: CASSTPGAGTGELFF.

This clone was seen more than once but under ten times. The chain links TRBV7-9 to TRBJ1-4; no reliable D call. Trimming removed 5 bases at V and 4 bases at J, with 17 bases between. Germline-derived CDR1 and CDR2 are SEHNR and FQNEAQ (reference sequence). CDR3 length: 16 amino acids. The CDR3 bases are TGTGCCAGCAGCCCCTATTTACAGTCCCATAATGAAAAACTGTTTTTT. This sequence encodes CASSPYLQSHNEKLFF.